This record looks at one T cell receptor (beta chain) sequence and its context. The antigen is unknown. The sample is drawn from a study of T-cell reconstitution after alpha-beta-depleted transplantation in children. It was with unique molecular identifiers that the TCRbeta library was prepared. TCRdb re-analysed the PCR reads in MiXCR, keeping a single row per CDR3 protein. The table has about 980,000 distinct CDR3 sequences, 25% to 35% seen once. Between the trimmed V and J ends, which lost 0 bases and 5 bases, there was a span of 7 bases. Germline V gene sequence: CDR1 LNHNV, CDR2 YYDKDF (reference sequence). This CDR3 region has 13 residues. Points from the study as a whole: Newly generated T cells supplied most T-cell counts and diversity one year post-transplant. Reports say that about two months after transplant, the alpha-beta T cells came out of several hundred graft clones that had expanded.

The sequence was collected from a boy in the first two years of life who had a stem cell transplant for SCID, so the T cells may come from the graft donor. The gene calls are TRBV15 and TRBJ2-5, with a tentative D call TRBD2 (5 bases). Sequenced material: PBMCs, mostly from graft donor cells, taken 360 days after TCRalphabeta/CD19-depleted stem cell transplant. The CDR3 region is CATSRDGEETQYF. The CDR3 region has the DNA TGTGCCACCAGCAGAGATGGGGAGGAGACCCAGTACTTC.